Listed below are T cell receptor beta chains from one sample, sequenced in a study of identical twins. MiXCR, applied by TCRdb to the 5' RACE reads, yields one record per CDR3 protein. The data show 270,000 or so distinct CDR3 sequences, about 8.3% seen once. This sample was shared with a second study, whose subject was yellow fever vaccine responses in identical twins.

Sequencing was performed on CD8+ T cells sorted from blood. These receptors all come from a woman under 30 in good health. The CDR3 runs from the conserved cysteine through the conserved F or W. Each record gives: V gene, J gene, CDR3 protein.

>TRBV12-3/TRBV12-4|TRBJ2-3
CASSLAGEDTQYF
>TRBV7-8|TRBJ1-2
CASSLVGTGEYGYTF
>TRBV24-1|TRBJ2-2
CATSDGRDTGELFF
>TRBV30|TRBJ2-1
CAWSVGLAGGYNEQFF
>TRBV4-3|TRBJ2-7
CASSQGRDGSYEQYF
>TRBV5-1|TRBJ2-2
CASSLLDGNTGELFF
>TRBV25-1|TRBJ2-1
CASSERGLAGEQFF
>TRBV7-8|TRBJ2-5
CASSSDSGQETQYF
>TRBV27|TRBJ2-7
CASSWGGTYEQYF
>TRBV7-9|TRBJ2-7
CASSPPGRTYEQYF
>TRBV30|TRBJ2-1
CALDSHSYNEQFF
>TRBV5-1|TRBJ2-1
CASSLEFEVLTEQFF
>TRBV7-6|TRBJ1-4
CASSHAQGEINGKLFF
>TRBV18|TRBJ2-1
CASSPQDRNGYNEQFF
>TRBV20-1|TRBJ1-2
CSANLLGRDANYGYTF
>TRBV4-3|TRBJ2-7
CASSQDRALGYEQYF
>TRBV7-8|TRBJ2-3
CASSLVDGTQYF
>TRBV12-3/TRBV12-4|TRBJ2-3
CASSFLGSDTQYF
>TRBV7-9|TRBJ2-1
CASSSRDRGFNEQFF
>TRBV14|TRBJ2-1
CASSHGGASYNEQFF
>TRBV18|TRBJ2-1
CASVGAGGNYNEQFF
>TRBV7-8|TRBJ2-7
CASSFRLGTYEQYF
>TRBV10-3|TRBJ2-1
CAISSSGGPSPPGTYNEQFF